This T cell receptor beta chain was obtained from a study of cytomegalovirus exposure and HLA in healthy donors. Findings and limits, study-wide: Cytomegalovirus-associated TCR beta chains were listed, numbering 150 to 200.

This clone was counted a few times. What it binds is not known. It was with 60 Vbeta and 13 Jbeta primers that the PCR ran. Clones were sequenced by immunoSEQ multiplex PCR, and TCRdb holds only the in-frame ones, with some missing. Of about 130,000 clones listed, 65% to 80% are singletons. This TCR was recovered from a man aged 35-49 years in good health and CMV-seropositive. Sequenced material: PBMCs.

The CDR3 DNA reads as TGTGCCTGGAGTGTAATTTTAGACAATGAGCAGTTCTTC. Translating gives CAWSVILDNEQFF. The chain joins TRBV30 to TRBJ2-1, with D unresolved. There are 13 residues in the CDR3. Germline loops: CDR1 GTSNPN, CDR2 SVGIG (reference sequence). Trimming removed 0 bases from V and 5 bases from J, with 8 bases in between. The variable domain in full, completed from reference TRBV30 and TRBJ2-1, reads SQTIHQWPATLVQPVGSPLSLECTVEGTSNPNLYWYRQAAGRGLQLLFYSVGIGQISSEVPQNLSASRPQDRQFILSSKKLLLSDSGFYLCAWSVILDNEQFFGPGTRLTVL.